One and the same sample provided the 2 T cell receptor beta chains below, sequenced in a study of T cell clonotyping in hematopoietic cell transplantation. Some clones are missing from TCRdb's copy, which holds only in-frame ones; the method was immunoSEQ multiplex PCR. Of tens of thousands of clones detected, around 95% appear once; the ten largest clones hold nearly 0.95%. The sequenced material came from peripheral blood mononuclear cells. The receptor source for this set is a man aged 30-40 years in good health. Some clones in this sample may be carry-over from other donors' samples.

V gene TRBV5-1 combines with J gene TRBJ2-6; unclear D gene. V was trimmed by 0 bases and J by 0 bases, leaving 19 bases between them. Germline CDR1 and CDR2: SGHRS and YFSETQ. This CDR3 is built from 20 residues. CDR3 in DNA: TGCGCCAGCAGCTTGGGGACCGGCTCAGACCTTCTCTCTGGGGCCAACGTCCTGACTTTC. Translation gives CASSLGTGSDLLSGANVLTF.

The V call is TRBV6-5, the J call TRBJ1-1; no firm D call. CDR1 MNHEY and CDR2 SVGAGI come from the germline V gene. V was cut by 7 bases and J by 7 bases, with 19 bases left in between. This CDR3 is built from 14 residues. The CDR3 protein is CASTPTRGMSEAFF. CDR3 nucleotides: TGTGCCAGCACCCCGACCCGAGGAATGAGTGAAGCTTTCTTT.